The rows below give T cell receptor beta chains drawn from one sample of a study of cytomegalovirus exposure and HLA in healthy donors. TCRdb keeps only in-frame clones here, not all; method: immunoSEQ multiplex PCR. Among 95,000 to 150,000 clones, 75% to 90% were seen once, and the ten largest hold 2.1%. Sequencing used PBMCs. These receptors originate from a man aged 25 to 40 in good health and CMV-seronegative. The conserved cysteine and the conserved F or W are not part of the CDR3 here. Fields, in order: CDR3 protein, J gene, CDR3 length, V gene.

cdr3_aa: ASSSVRREGNTIY
j_call: TRBJ1-3
cdr3_length: 13
v_call: TRBV6-5

cdr3_aa: ASSPLAGGPGDEQF
j_call: TRBJ2-1
cdr3_length: 14
v_call: TRBV4-3

cdr3_aa: ASSLDAWRGETQY
j_call: TRBJ2-5
cdr3_length: 13
v_call: TRBV7-2

cdr3_aa: ASSELTGGSHEQY
j_call: TRBJ2-7
cdr3_length: 13
v_call: TRBV25-1

cdr3_aa: ASSYSLEFQGGEAF
j_call: TRBJ1-1
cdr3_length: 14
v_call: TRBV6-6

cdr3_aa: ASIAGTGVIYEQY
j_call: TRBJ2-7
cdr3_length: 13
v_call: TRBV28

cdr3_aa: ASSLARDSPLH
j_call: TRBJ1-6
cdr3_length: 11
v_call: TRBV11-3

cdr3_aa: ASSELAGDLYNEQF
j_call: TRBJ2-1
cdr3_length: 14
v_call: TRBV25-1

cdr3_aa: ASSLVVTRQETQY
j_call: TRBJ2-5
cdr3_length: 13
v_call: TRBV5-5

cdr3_aa: ASSSTQGAAYEQY
j_call: TRBJ2-7
cdr3_length: 13
v_call: TRBV7-2

cdr3_aa: ASSLDRANTGELF
j_call: TRBJ2-2
cdr3_length: 13
v_call: TRBV5-1